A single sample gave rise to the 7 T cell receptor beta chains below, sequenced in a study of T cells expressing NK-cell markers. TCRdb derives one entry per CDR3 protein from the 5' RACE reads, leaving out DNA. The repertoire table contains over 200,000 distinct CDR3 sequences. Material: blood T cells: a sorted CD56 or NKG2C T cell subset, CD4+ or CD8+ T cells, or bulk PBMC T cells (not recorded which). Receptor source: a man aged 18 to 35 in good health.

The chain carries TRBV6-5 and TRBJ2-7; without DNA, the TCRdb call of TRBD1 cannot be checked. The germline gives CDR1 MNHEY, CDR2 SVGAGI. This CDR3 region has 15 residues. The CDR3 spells CASSYSGQENYEQYF.

CDR3 sequence reads: CASSEGQGATDTQYF. The chain has TRBV7-6 and TRBJ2-3; the D call of TRBD1 rests on TCRdb alone, since no DNA is present to check it. The germline V gene encodes CDR1 SGHVS and CDR2 FNYEAQ. The CDR3 contains 15 residues.

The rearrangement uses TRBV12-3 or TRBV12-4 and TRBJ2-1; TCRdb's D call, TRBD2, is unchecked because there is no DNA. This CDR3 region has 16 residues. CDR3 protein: CASTPRSGRDLGEQFF.

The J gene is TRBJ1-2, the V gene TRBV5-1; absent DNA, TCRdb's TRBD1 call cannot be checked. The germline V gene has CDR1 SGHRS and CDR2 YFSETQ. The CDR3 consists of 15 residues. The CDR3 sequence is CASSRSRREVGGYTF. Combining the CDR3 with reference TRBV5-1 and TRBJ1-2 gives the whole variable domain KAGVTQTPRYLIKTRGQQVTLSCSPISGHRSVSWYQQTPGQGLQFLFEYFSETQRNKGNFPGRFSGRQFSNSRSEMNVSTLELGDSALYLCASSRSRREVGGYTFGSGTRLTVV.

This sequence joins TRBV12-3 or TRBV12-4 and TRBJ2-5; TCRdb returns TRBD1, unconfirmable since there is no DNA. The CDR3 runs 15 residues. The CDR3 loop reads CASSLGVGRQETQYF.

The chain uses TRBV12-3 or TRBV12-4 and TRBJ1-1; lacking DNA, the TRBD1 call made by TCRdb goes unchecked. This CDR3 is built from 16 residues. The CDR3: CASSVDIRSMNTEAFF.

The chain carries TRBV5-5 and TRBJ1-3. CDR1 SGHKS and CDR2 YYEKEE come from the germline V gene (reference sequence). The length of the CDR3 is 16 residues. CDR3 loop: CASSLVQPASGNTIYF.